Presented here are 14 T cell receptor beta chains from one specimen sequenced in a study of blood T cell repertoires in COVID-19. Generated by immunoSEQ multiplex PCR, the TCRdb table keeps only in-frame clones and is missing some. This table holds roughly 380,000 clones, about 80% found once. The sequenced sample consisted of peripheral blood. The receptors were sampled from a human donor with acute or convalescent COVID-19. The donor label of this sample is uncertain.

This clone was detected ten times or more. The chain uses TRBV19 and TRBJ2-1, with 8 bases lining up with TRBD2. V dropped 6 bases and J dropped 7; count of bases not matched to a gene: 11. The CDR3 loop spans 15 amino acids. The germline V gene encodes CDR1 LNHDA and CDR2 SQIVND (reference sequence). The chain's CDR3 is CASRAGGALGNEQFF. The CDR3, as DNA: TGTGCCAGTAGGGCCGGGGGGGCCCTGGGTAATGAGCAGTTCTTC.

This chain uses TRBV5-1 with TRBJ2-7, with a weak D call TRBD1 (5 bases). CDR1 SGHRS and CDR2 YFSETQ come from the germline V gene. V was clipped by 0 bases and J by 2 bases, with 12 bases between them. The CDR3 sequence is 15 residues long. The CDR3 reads CASSLVAGQTYEQYF. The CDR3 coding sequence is TGCGCCAGCAGCTTGGTGGCAGGGCAGACCTACGAGCAGTACTTC.

The CDR3 protein is CASSQSSPGGYGYTF. CDR3 bases: TGCGCCAGCAGTCAATCTTCCCCAGGGGGCTATGGCTACACCTTC. The rearrangement uses TRBV23-1 and TRBJ1-2; TRBD1 matches at 7 bases. TRBV23-1 is an ORF for which the function is uncertain. J gave up 4 bases and V 0 bases, and 5 bases lay outside the gene matches. There are 15 residues in the CDR3.

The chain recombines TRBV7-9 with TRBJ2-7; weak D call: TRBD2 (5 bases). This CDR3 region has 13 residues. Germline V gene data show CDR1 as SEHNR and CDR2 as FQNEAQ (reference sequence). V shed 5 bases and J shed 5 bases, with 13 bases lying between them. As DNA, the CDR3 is TGTGCCAGCAGCCTGGGCGGGTTCGACGAGCAGTACTTC. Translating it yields CASSLGGFDEQYF.

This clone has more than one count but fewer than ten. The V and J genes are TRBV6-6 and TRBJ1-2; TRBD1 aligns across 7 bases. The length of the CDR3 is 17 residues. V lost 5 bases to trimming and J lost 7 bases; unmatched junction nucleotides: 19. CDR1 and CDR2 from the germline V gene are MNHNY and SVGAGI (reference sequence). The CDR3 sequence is CASSPSMTGTVHSGYTF. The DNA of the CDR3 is TGTGCCAGCAGTCCGTCAATGACCGGGACAGTGCATTCTGGCTACACCTTC.

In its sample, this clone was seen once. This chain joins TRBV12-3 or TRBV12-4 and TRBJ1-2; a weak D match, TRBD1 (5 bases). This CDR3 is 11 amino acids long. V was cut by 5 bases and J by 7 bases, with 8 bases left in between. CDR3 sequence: CASSSRAGYTF. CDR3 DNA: TGTGCCAGCAGTAGCAGGGCTGGCTACACCTTC.

DNA for the CDR3: TGTGCCAGCAGCTTACGGGGAATCAGAGGGGCCAACGTCCTGACTTTC. It encodes CASSLRGIRGANVLTF. J is TRBJ2-6 and V is TRBV5-6, with D possibly matching TRBD2 (5 bases). There are 16 residues in the CDR3. Trimming shortened V by 2 bases and J by 4 bases, and 13 bases separated the two germline ends. The germline V gene encodes CDR1 SGHDT and CDR2 YYEEEE.

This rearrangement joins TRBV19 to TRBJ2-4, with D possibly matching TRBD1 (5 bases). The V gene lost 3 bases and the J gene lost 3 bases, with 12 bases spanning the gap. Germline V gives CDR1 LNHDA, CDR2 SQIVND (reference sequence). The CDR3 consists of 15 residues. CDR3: CASSIKGTGKNIQYF. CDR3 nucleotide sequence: TGTGCCAGTAGTATTAAGGGAACAGGCAAAAACATTCAGTACTTC.

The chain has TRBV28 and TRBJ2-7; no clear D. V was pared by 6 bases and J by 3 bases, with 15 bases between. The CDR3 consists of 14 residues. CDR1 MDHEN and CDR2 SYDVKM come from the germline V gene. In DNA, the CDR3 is TGTGCCAGCAGCCGTACCCCCAGAATCTACGAGCAGTACTTC. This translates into CASSRTPRIYEQYF.

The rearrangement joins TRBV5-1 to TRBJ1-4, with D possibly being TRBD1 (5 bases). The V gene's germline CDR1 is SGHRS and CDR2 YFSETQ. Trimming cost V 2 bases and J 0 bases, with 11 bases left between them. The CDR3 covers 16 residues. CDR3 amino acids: CASSLIGDTTNEKLFF. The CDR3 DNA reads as TGCGCCAGCAGCTTAATAGGGGATACAACTAATGAAAAACTGTTTTTT.

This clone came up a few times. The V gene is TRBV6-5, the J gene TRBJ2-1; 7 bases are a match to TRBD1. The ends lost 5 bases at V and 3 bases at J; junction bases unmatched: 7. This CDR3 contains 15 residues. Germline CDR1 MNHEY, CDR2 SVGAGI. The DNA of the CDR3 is TGTGCCAGCAGTCCTCCGGGACAGATCTACAATGAGCAGTTCTTC. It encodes CASSPPGQIYNEQFF.

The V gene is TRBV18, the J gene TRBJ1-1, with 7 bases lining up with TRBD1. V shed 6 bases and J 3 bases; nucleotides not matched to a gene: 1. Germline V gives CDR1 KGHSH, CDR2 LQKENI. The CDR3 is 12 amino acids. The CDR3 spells CASSQGDTEAFF. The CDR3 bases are TGTGCCAGCTCCCAGGGGGACACTGAAGCTTTCTTT.

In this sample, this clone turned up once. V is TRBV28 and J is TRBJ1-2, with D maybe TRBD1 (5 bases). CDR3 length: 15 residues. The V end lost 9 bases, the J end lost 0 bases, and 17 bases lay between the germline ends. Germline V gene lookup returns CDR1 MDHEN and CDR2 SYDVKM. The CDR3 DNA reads TGTGCCAGTCATCAATCGGGGGAAGCTAACTATGGCTACACCTTC. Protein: CASHQSGEANYGYTF.

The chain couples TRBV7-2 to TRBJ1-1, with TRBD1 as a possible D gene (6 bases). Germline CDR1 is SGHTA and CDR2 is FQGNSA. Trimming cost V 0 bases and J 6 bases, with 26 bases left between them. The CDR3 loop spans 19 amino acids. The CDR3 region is CASSLALASGGSYFAEAFF. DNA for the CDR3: TGTGCCAGCAGCTTAGCGCTAGCTAGTGGGGGCTCCTACTTTGCTGAAGCTTTCTTT. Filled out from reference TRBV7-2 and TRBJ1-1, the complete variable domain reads GAGVSQSPSNKVTEKGKDVELRCDPISGHTALYWYRQSLGQGLEFLIYFQGNSAPDKSGLPSDRFSAERTGGSVSTLTIQRTQQEDSAVYLCASSLALASGGSYFAEAFFGQGTRLTVV.